One and the same sample provided the 18 T cell receptor beta chains below, sequenced in a study of Ad26.COV2.S vaccination and SARS-CoV-2 variants. The method was immunoSEQ multiplex PCR; TCRdb's version includes in-frame clones alone and lacks a portion of them. The table lists 400,000 to 500,000 clones, 70% to 90% of them singletons. Sample treatment: some 20 received Ad26.COV2.S at low or high dose, single or two shots; a few received placebo; per-sample allocation not given. All samples were drawn on day 63, counting from the first vaccine or placebo injection. Material: peripheral blood, obtained in a trial of Ad26.COV2.S vaccine versus placebo. Receptor source: a person between 18 and 59 years old who received the Ad26.COV2.S COVID-19 vaccine or a placebo.

The genes are TRBV11-2 and TRBJ2-1, with a weak D call TRBD1 (5 bases). The CDR3 is 12 residues long. V was pared by 1 base and J by 7 bases, with 5 bases between. Germline V gives CDR1 SGHAT, CDR2 FQNNGV. Here the CDR3 DNA reads TGTGCCAGCAGCTTAGCAGGGAATGAGCAGTTCTTC. This translates into CASSLAGNEQFF.

In this sample, this clone turned up once. V is TRBV5-1 and J is TRBJ2-3; TRBD1 matches 8 bases. The ends lost 7 bases at V and 5 bases at J; junction bases unmatched: 12. This CDR3 region has 15 residues. Germline V gene lookup returns CDR1 SGHRS and CDR2 YFSETQ. The CDR3 nucleotides read TGCGCCAGCTCGTCAAACAGGGGGAACATAGATACGCAGTATTTT. Its protein product is CASSSNRGNIDTQYF.

CDR3 protein: CASSQDGQGGYTF. The CDR3 DNA reads TGCGCCAGCAGCCAAGATGGCCAGGGGGGCTACACCTTC. V usage is TRBV4-3 and J usage is TRBJ1-2; possibly TRBD1 for D (6 bases). Germline V gene data show CDR1 as LGHNA and CDR2 as YSLEER. The CDR3 covers 13 residues. Between the trimmed V and J ends, which lost 0 bases and 8 bases, there was a span of 10 bases.

V gene TRBV9 combines with J gene TRBJ2-7; D gene uncertain. Germline loops: CDR1 SGDLS, CDR2 YYNGEE. V gave up 0 bases and J gave up 5 bases, with 12 bases separating them. CDR3 length equals 14 residues. The CDR3: CASSVGTLMDEQYF. CDR3 bases: TGTGCCAGCAGCGTAGGGACCCTCATGGACGAGCAGTACTTC.

The gene calls are TRBV9 and TRBJ2-6; no clear D gene. Trimming shortened V by 0 bases and J by 0 bases, and 13 bases separated the two germline ends. Germline V CDR1 and CDR2: SGDLS, YYNGEE. The CDR3 length is 18 residues. CDR3 sequence: CASSVDEPGRSGANVLTF. The CDR3 bases are TGTGCCAGCAGCGTAGATGAACCCGGGCGCTCTGGGGCCAACGTCCTGACTTTC.

This clone was seen only a few times. The genes are TRBV5-1 and TRBJ1-4; 9 bases map to TRBD1. This CDR3 region has 14 residues. Germline assignment: CDR1 SGHRS and CDR2 YFSETQ. V trimming: 2 bases; J trimming: 8 bases; junction bases outside the gene matches: 4. DNA for the CDR3: TGCGCCAGCAGCTTCGGACAGGGGTGGGAAAAACTGTTTTTT. It translates to CASSFGQGWEKLFF.

This clone appeared once. The chain links TRBV12-3 or TRBV12-4 to TRBJ1-2; TRBD1 aligns across 7 bases. The CDR3 loop spans 13 amino acids. Trimming at V came to 3 bases and at J to 8 bases, leaving 6 bases not matched to a gene. CDR3 amino acids: CASSFSQGEGYTF. In DNA form, the CDR3 reads TGTGCCAGCAGTTTTTCGCAGGGGGAAGGCTACACCTTC.

This rearrangement joins TRBV19 to TRBJ1-1; D is unresolved. Germline V gene sequence: CDR1 LNHDA, CDR2 SQIVND (reference sequence). Trimming left V 3 bases short and J 3 bases short, with 14 bases between. This CDR3 is 15 amino acids long. Here the CDR3 DNA reads TGTGCCAGTAGTATTATGGCACAAAGTGACACTGAAGCTTTCTTT. Translation: CASSIMAQSDTEAFF.

The chain joins TRBV18 to TRBJ2-1; 10 positions match TRBD2. The V and J ends lost 4 bases and 5 bases, in that order; junction bases with no gene match: 8. The germline CDR1 and CDR2 sequences are KGHSH and LQKENI. The CDR3 extends over 16 amino acids. The CDR3 region is CASSRRTSGENNEQFF. The CDR3 nucleotides are TGTGCCAGCTCACGCAGAACTAGCGGGGAAAACAATGAGCAGTTCTTC.

This clone was observed a handful of times. The chain is built from TRBV19 and TRBJ2-1, with 11 bases that match TRBD2. The J segment lost 2 bases and the V segment lost 6 bases, leaving 6 bases of the junction unmatched. Germline CDR1 is LNHDA and CDR2 is SQIVND (reference sequence). This CDR3 is built from 16 residues. CDR3 sequence reads: CASSGIAGGPYNEQFF. The CDR3 region has the DNA TGTGCCAGTAGCGGAATAGCGGGGGGGCCCTACAATGAGCAGTTCTTC.

This clone appeared a single time. The V gene is TRBV7-9, the J gene TRBJ2-1; 7 bases fit TRBD1. In germline, CDR1 is SEHNR, CDR2 FQNEAQ (reference sequence). This CDR3 has 16 amino acids. V dropped 3 bases and J dropped 6; count of bases not matched to a gene: 11. CDR3 DNA: TGTGCCAGCAGCTTCACCCCCCGGGACAGATTCAATGAGCAGTTCTTC. Its protein is CASSFTPRDRFNEQFF.

CDR3 residues: CASSLTKTNTGELFF. The CDR3 nucleotides read TGTGCCAGCAGCCTGACGAAAACGAACACCGGGGAGCTGTTTTTT. The chain has TRBV5-4 and TRBJ2-2; D unclear. Trimming removed 4 bases from V and 0 bases from J, with 10 bases in between. Germline V CDR1 and CDR2: SGHNT, YYREEE (reference sequence). This CDR3 is built from 15 residues.

The chain joins TRBV3-1 (or the pseudogene TRBV3-2) to TRBJ1-3; the D gene is possibly TRBD1 (6 bases). The CDR3 runs to 15 residues. Germline lookup yields CDR1 LGHDT and CDR2 YNNKEL (reference sequence). Trimming stripped 5 bases from V and 0 bases from J, with 11 bases between. CDR3 loop: CASSSDRNSGNTIYF. The DNA for the CDR3 is TGTGCCAGCAGCTCGGACAGAAACTCTGGAAACACCATATATTTT.

This chain joins TRBV28 and TRBJ1-2; maybe TRBD1 (6 bases). CDR1 and CDR2 (germline): MDHEN, SYDVKM. The CDR3 contains 14 residues. Trimming removed 7 bases at V and 2 bases at J, with 14 bases between. The CDR3 bases are TGTGCCAGCACATCAGGGGCTTCCAACTATGGCTACACCTTC. Translated, it gives CASTSGASNYGYTF.

The chain is built from TRBV2 and TRBJ2-1, with no clear D. Looked up from germline, CDR1 is SNHLY and CDR2 is FYNNEI. The CDR3 is 14 residues long. Trimming left V 9 bases short and J 0 bases short, with 12 bases between. CDR3 coding DNA: TGTGCCAGACAAAGGGCCAACTCCTACAATGAGCAGTTCTTC. Translation gives CARQRANSYNEQFF.

The J gene is TRBJ1-5, the V gene TRBV6-6; D remains unclear. The germline V gene has CDR1 MNHNY and CDR2 SVGAGI (reference sequence). The CDR3 consists of 15 residues. Between the trimmed V and J ends, which lost 0 bases and 3 bases, there was a span of 9 bases. In DNA form, the CDR3 reads TGTGCCAGCAGTTACTCCTCCAGGAACAATCAGCCCCAGCATTTT. Its translation is CASSYSSRNNQPQHF.

This chain connects TRBV11-3 to TRBJ2-3; 10 positions match TRBD2. In germline, CDR1 is SGHNT, CDR2 YENEEA. This CDR3 has 16 residues. Germline trimming cut 4 bases from V and 1 base from J; bases unmatched to any gene: 5. The CDR3 loop reads CASSYSGTSGTDTQYF. CDR3 sequence (DNA): TGTGCCAGCAGCTATTCCGGGACTAGCGGCACAGATACGCAGTATTTT.

The J gene is TRBJ2-5, the V gene TRBV28, with D uncertain. With 3 bases removed from V and 1 base from J, the gap between germline ends came to 12 bases. Per germline, CDR1 MDHEN and CDR2 SYDVKM. This CDR3 contains 15 residues. The CDR3 reads CASSLGGVPQETQYF. The CDR3 DNA is TGTGCCAGCAGTTTGGGTGGGGTTCCCCAAGAGACCCAGTACTTC. Full variable domain (outside the CDR3, taken from reference TRBV28 and TRBJ2-5): DVKVTQSSRYLVKRTGEKVFLECVQDMDHENMFWYRQDPGLGLRLIYFSYDVKMKEKGDIPEGYSVSREKKERFSLILESASTNQTSMYLCASSLGGVPQETQYFGPGTRLLVL.